A single sample is the source of the 25 T cell receptor beta chains below, sequenced in a study of response to subunit inactivated influenza vaccine. MiXCR, run by TCRdb on the RT-PCR reads, gives a single entry per CDR3 protein. The sample has some 500,000 distinct CDR3 sequences, 10% to 15% seen once. Specimen: PBMCs from blood, collected 40 to 50 days after vaccination. The receptor set was obtained from a man between 50 and 59 years old who received an inactivated influenza vaccine.

This clonotype was counted only a few times. The chain recombines TRBV5-1 with TRBJ2-2; tentative D call: TRBD1 (6 bases). The CDR3 is made up of 17 amino acids. V lost 0 bases, J lost 6 bases, and 18 bases lay in between. Germline V gene lookup returns CDR1 SGHRS and CDR2 YFSETQ. CDR3 DNA sequence: TGCGCCAGCAGCTTGGGAACAAACAGGGTCTTTCCCGGGGAGCTGTTTTTT. Protein product: CASSLGTNRVFPGELFF.

This sequence joins TRBV7-9 and TRBJ1-2; D uncertain. The CDR3 consists of 12 residues. Per germline, CDR1 SEHNR and CDR2 FQNEAQ (reference sequence). V lost 2 bases, J lost 6 bases, and 7 bases lay in between. The CDR3 DNA follows: TGTGCCAGCAGCTTAAACCCAGATGGCTACACCTTC. Its protein is CASSLNPDGYTF.

The V gene is TRBV5-1, the J gene TRBJ2-3; 7 nucleotides agree with TRBD1. This CDR3 has 16 residues. Unmatched junction bases numbered 11, after V lost 1 base and J lost 6 bases. Germline V gene data show CDR1 as SGHRS and CDR2 as YFSETQ. CDR3 DNA: TGCGCCAGCAGCTTGCTCCCAGGGGGATTGGGGGATACGCAGTATTTT. Amino acids: CASSLLPGGLGDTQYF.

This clonotype was observed a handful of times. The chain employs TRBV20-1 and TRBJ2-3; D gene ambiguous. CDR1 DFQATT and CDR2 SNEGSKA come from the germline V gene (reference sequence). The V end lost 0 bases, the J end lost 2 bases, and 15 bases lay between the germline ends. The CDR3 is made up of 16 amino acids. CDR3 coding DNA: TGCAGTGCTAGAGATTGGCCAGGTAGAACCACAGATACGCAGTATTTT. As protein: CSARDWPGRTTDTQYF.

This clonotype was counted only a few times. This chain links TRBV6-4 with TRBJ1-1; TRBD1 matches at 7 bases. CDR1 and CDR2 (germline): MRHNA, SNTAGT. J was trimmed by 7 bases and V by 6 bases; bases with no gene match: 8. The CDR3 has 13 residues. CDR3: CASSRQGLSEAFF. CDR3 coding DNA: TGTGCCAGCAGCCGACAGGGTTTAAGTGAAGCTTTCTTT.

Many counts were recorded for this clonotype. This chain uses TRBV14 with TRBJ2-4, with D tentatively TRBD1 or TRBD2 (5 bases each). The CDR3 consists of 16 residues. V was clipped by 0 bases and J by 0 bases, with 9 bases between them. Per the germline V gene, CDR1 is SGHDN and CDR2 is FVKESK. The CDR3 region is CASSQDRDLAKNIQYF. The CDR3 coding sequence is TGTGCCAGCAGCCAAGATAGGGACCTAGCCAAAAACATTCAGTACTTC.

This clonotype appeared many times. This chain joins TRBV20-1 and TRBJ2-1; D remains ambiguous. There are 14 residues in the CDR3. Germline assignment: CDR1 DFQATT and CDR2 SNEGSKA (reference sequence). Trimming cost V 1 base and J 0 bases, with 7 bases left between them. CDR3 coding DNA: TGCAGTGCTAGAGCAGTCAGCTCCTACAATGAGCAGTTCTTC. It codes for CSARAVSSYNEQFF.

This clonotype showed up just a few times. The V gene is TRBV29-1, the J gene TRBJ2-5; possibly TRBD2 for D (6 bases). In germline, CDR1 is SQVTM, CDR2 ANQGSEA. The CDR3 loop spans 12 amino acids. V was trimmed by 2 bases and J by 5 bases, leaving 9 bases between them. CDR3 in DNA: TGCAGCGTTGAATCGGGGAGGGAGACCCAGTACTTC. Protein: CSVESGRETQYF.

This clonotype was recorded a few times. The chain carries TRBV4-1 and TRBJ2-1, with 9 bases identical to TRBD2. The CDR3 has 15 residues. The ends lost 4 bases at V and 8 bases at J; junction bases unmatched: 9. Germline-derived CDR1 and CDR2 are MGHRA and YSYEKL. CDR3 amino acids: CASSPKAGGFDEQFF. In DNA, the CDR3 is TGCGCCAGCAGCCCCAAGGCGGGAGGGTTTGATGAGCAGTTCTTC.

This clonotype came up many times. CDR3 residues: CSAHIPRGARDYGYTF. The CDR3 DNA reads TGCAGTGCTCATATACCAAGAGGGGCGAGGGACTATGGCTACACCTTC. This chain uses TRBV20-1 with TRBJ1-2, with a weak D call TRBD1 (5 bases). The germline gives CDR1 DFQATT, CDR2 SNEGSKA (reference sequence). This CDR3 comprises 16 residues. V was cut by 5 bases and J by 3 bases, with 22 bases left in between.

The rearrangement uses TRBV2 and TRBJ2-1; 13 nucleotides line up with TRBD2. Germline values: CDR1 SNHLY, CDR2 FYNNEI. The CDR3 extends over 17 amino acids. With V trimmed by 6 bases and J by 0 bases, 5 bases remained unmatched. CDR3: CASSDWTSGSSYNEQFF. DNA of the CDR3: TGTGCCAGCAGCGATTGGACTAGCGGGAGCTCCTACAATGAGCAGTTCTTC. Filled out from reference TRBV2 and TRBJ2-1, the complete variable domain reads EPEVTQTPSHQVTQMGQEVILRCVPISNHLYFYWYRQILGQKVEFLVSFYNNEISEKSEIFDDQFSVERPDGSNFTLKIRSTKLEDSAMYFCASSDWTSGSSYNEQFFGPGTRLTVL.

The chain recombines TRBV12-3 or TRBV12-4 with TRBJ1-2; the D gene is possibly TRBD1 (6 bases). This CDR3 spans 12 amino acids. V was trimmed by 3 bases and J by 13 bases, leaving 15 bases between them. Here the CDR3 DNA reads TGTGCCAGCAGTTTTGTGGTGACAGGCCCCACCTTC. As protein: CASSFVVTGPTF.

Only a few counts were recorded for this clonotype. The chain recombines TRBV4-1 with TRBJ1-6; D ambiguous. Trimming removed 1 base from V and 4 bases from J, with 11 bases in between. From germline, CDR1 is MGHRA and CDR2 YSYEKL. This CDR3 is 16 amino acids long. CDR3 protein: CASSQVSRKYNSPLHF. CDR3 in DNA: TGCGCCAGCAGCCAAGTTAGTCGAAAATATAATTCACCCCTCCACTTT.

This clonotype was picked up a small number of times. The J gene is TRBJ2-5, the V gene TRBV5-6, with 11 bases matching TRBD2. The CDR3 consists of 16 residues. Trimming cost V 3 bases and J 5 bases; bases outside gene matches: 9. CDR1 is SGHDT and CDR2 is YYEEEE in the germline V gene. This CDR3 is CASSSYSGGAWETQYF. The CDR3 DNA reads as TGTGCCAGCAGCTCCTATAGCGGGGGGGCCTGGGAGACCCAGTACTTC.

The chain uses TRBV12-3 or TRBV12-4 and TRBJ1-2, with TRBD1 as a possible D gene (6 bases). Trimming cost V 6 bases and J 3 bases, with 20 bases left between them. This CDR3 comprises 16 residues. CDR3 residues: CASSQAGGAIDYGYTF. CDR3 DNA: TGTGCCAGCAGCCAAGCCGGGGGGGCTATTGACTATGGCTACACCTTC.

The chain carries TRBV10-3 and TRBJ2-7; the D is unclear. The CDR3 length is 11 residues. Germline CDR1 ENHRY, CDR2 SYGVKD. V dropped 4 bases and J dropped 5 bases, with 6 bases sitting between them. CDR3 sequence reads: CAISVAHEQYF. CDR3 bases: TGTGCCATCAGTGTCGCGCACGAGCAGTACTTC.

This clonotype appeared a few times. The rearrangement links TRBV18 to TRBJ1-6; D unresolved. Looked up from germline, CDR1 is KGHSH and CDR2 is LQKENI. With 6 bases removed from V and 13 bases from J, the gap between germline ends came to 16 bases. The CDR3 length is 13 residues. CDR3 in DNA: TGTGCCAGCTCCCTCTCCGCCTGGTTCCCCCTCCACTTT. This translates into CASSLSAWFPLHF. The complete variable domain, with remaining parts taken from reference TRBV18 and TRBJ1-6, reads NAGVMQNPRHLVRRRGQEARLRCSPMKGHSHVYWYRQLPEEGLKFMVYLQKENIIDESGMPKERFSAEFPKEGPSILRIQQVVRGDSAAYFCASSLSAWFPLHFGNGTRLTVT.

The chain carries TRBV28 and TRBJ1-5; D call uncertain. The CDR3 is 15 amino acids. V dropped 6 bases and J dropped 0 bases, with 12 bases sitting between them. Germline values: CDR1 MDHEN, CDR2 SYDVKM. The DNA of the CDR3 is TGTGCCAGCAGACGGAACTCACTTAGCAATCAGCCCCAGCATTTT. This codes for CASRRNSLSNQPQHF.

This clonotype was recorded many times. The chain combines TRBV20-1 with TRBJ2-7; D possibly corresponds to TRBD1 (6 bases). V dropped 3 bases and J dropped 2 bases, with 14 bases sitting between them. CDR1 DFQATT and CDR2 SNEGSKA come from the germline V gene (reference sequence). The CDR3 consists of 14 residues. The CDR3 reads CSASGDRFPYEQYF. DNA of the CDR3: TGCAGTGCTAGCGGAGACAGGTTTCCCTACGAGCAGTACTTC.

This clonotype has more than one count but fewer than ten. The genes are TRBV4-3 and TRBJ2-7; D may be TRBD1 or TRBD2 (5 bases each). The CDR3 has 16 amino acids. V lost 0 bases to trimming and J lost 3 bases, with 15 bases between them. Looked up from germline, CDR1 is LGHNA and CDR2 is YSLEER. The CDR3 protein is CASSQDQRGRLYEQYF. The CDR3 DNA sequence: TGCGCCAGCAGCCAAGATCAACGGGGCAGACTCTACGAGCAGTACTTC.

This clonotype appeared a few times. CDR3 sequence (DNA): TGTGCCAGCAGCTTAGGGGTGCGGTACAATGAGCAGTTCTTC. This sequence encodes CASSLGVRYNEQFF. V and J are TRBV7-2 and TRBJ2-1; no clear D. This CDR3 comprises 14 residues. Germline CDR1 SGHTA, CDR2 FQGNSA. V lost 1 base and J lost 4, with 8 bases in between.

The chain employs TRBV12-3 or TRBV12-4 and TRBJ2-6; D perhaps matches TRBD2 (5 bases). CDR3 size: 15 residues. V lost 0 bases to trimming and J lost 4 bases, with 7 bases between them. The CDR3 loop is CASSLASGGANVLTF. The CDR3 DNA reads TGTGCCAGCAGTTTAGCGTCGGGGGGGGCCAACGTCCTGACTTTC.

The rearrangement joins TRBV30 to TRBJ1-4, with D hard to call. Trimming shortened V by 5 bases and J by 0 bases, and 10 bases separated the two germline ends. The length of the CDR3 is 14 residues. Germline assignment: CDR1 GTSNPN and CDR2 SVGIG (reference sequence). CDR3 amino acids: CAWADTATNEKLFF. CDR3 nucleotides: TGTGCCTGGGCCGACACCGCAACTAATGAAAAACTGTTTTTT. The variable domain in full, completed from reference TRBV30 and TRBJ1-4, reads SQTIHQWPATLVQPVGSPLSLECTVEGTSNPNLYWYRQAAGRGLQLLFYSVGIGQISSEVPQNLSASRPQDRQFILSSKKLLLSDSGFYLCAWADTATNEKLFFGSGTQLSVL.

The chain uses TRBV29-1 and TRBJ2-1; D gene ambiguous. Trimming removed 5 bases from V and 6 bases from J, with 17 bases in between. This CDR3 comprises 14 residues. The V gene's germline CDR1 is SQVTM and CDR2 ANQGSEA. CDR3 nucleotide sequence: TGCAGCGTTCCTCCCCTGCACGGAGTCAATGAGCAGTTCTTC. Protein: CSVPPLHGVNEQFF.

This clonotype came up a few times. The chain employs TRBV2 and TRBJ2-7; D is tentatively TRBD1 or TRBD2 (5 bases each). V lost 4 bases, J lost 6 bases, and 13 bases lay in between. The germline V gene encodes CDR1 SNHLY and CDR2 FYNNEI. The CDR3 totals 13 residues. DNA of the CDR3: TGTGCCAGCAGTGTCCTGGGGGTCGGCGAGCAGTACTTC. Its protein is CASSVLGVGEQYF.